This T cell receptor (beta chain) was recovered during a study of molecular identifiers for immune sequencing clone quantification. The CDR3 spans 14 residues. Germline assignment: CDR1 MNHEY and CDR2 SMNVEV (reference sequence). V was pared by 4 bases and J by 5 bases, with 12 bases between. The sample holds many counts of this clonotype. Its target is not known. General study results and limits: Highly expanded clones may be undercounted when identical TCR molecules share barcodes.

TCRdb called the PCR reads again in MiXCR, with one record for every CDR3 protein. The data hold some 40,000 distinct CDR3 sequences, with about 18% observed a single time. The chain employs TRBV27 and TRBJ1-5; possible D gene TRBD1, 6 bases. The receptor was derived from a human donor in good health. Some libraries in this study had Jurkat cell RNA spiked in. What was sequenced was naive CD8+ T cells from blood, with Jurkat cell RNA spiked in. Sample subset: FACS-sorted CD8+CD4-CCR7+CD45RA+ naive T cells. Written as DNA, the CDR3 is TGTGCCAGCAGTTACCGAGGGGGTTATCAGCCCCAGCATTTT. Amino acid sequence: CASSYRGGYQPQHF.